These 30 T cell receptor beta chains share one sample of origin, sequenced in a study of T cell responses to AZD1222 COVID-19 vaccine. Repertoires were generated with immunoSEQ multiplex PCR, while TCRdb's copy carries only in-frame clones and drops some. The profile covers about 130,000 clones, with 90% to 95% appearing a single time and 1.5% to 2% taken by the ten largest. The specimen was peripheral blood, collected on day 0 of AZD1222 vaccination. The receptors were gathered from an adult in good health.

V and J are TRBV5-5 and TRBJ1-4; 11 nucleotides match TRBD1. CDR3 length equals 19 residues. The J segment lost 0 bases and the V segment lost 0 bases, leaving 7 bases of the junction unmatched. Germline loops: CDR1 SGHKS, CDR2 YYEKEE (reference sequence). The CDR3 is CASSLGGTGGMATNEKLFF. The CDR3 DNA reads as TGTGCCAGCAGCTTGGGCGGGACAGGGGGGATGGCAACTAATGAAAAACTGTTTTTT.

On this clone: One end of the junction is discordant with germline, which a read error may explain. The CDR3 region has the DNA TGCGCCAGCAGCCAAGATCTCAGCTCCCTTTTACATTTT. This translates into CASSQDLSSLLHF. The gene calls are TRBV4-3 and TRBJ2-3; no reliable D call. The CDR3 consists of 13 residues. Germline V CDR1 and CDR2: LGHNA, YSLEER.

The chain joins TRBV7-8 to TRBJ1-5, with D possibly being TRBD1 (6 bases). Germline values: CDR1 SGHVS, CDR2 FQNEAQ. Trimming shortened V by 1 base and J by 6 bases, and 16 bases separated the two germline ends. CDR3 length: 16 amino acids. This chain's CDR3 is CASSLVPQGLGQPQHF. The CDR3 DNA follows: TGTGCCAGCAGCTTAGTTCCCCAGGGGTTGGGTCAGCCCCAGCATTTT.

This clone was found a few times. The gene calls are TRBV5-4 and TRBJ2-2; a possible D gene is TRBD1 (6 bases). Looked up from germline, CDR1 is SGHNT and CDR2 is YYREEE (reference sequence). The CDR3 runs 16 residues. V shed 4 bases and J shed 1 base, with 14 bases lying between them. DNA of the CDR3: TGTGCCAGCAGCCCAAACCCGGGACAGAACACCGGGGAGCTGTTTTTT. Protein: CASSPNPGQNTGELFF. Supplemented by reference TRBV5-4 and TRBJ2-2, the full variable domain reads ETGVTQSPTHLIKTRGQQVTLRCSSQSGHNTVSWYQQALGQGPQFIFQYYREEENGRGNFPPRFSGLQFPNYSSELNVNALELDDSALYLCASSPNPGQNTGELFFGEGSRLTVL.

The chain links TRBV5-4 to TRBJ1-1, with D maybe TRBD1 (6 bases). The CDR3 covers 13 residues. Trimming removed 0 bases from V and 10 bases from J, with 13 bases in between. Germline loops: CDR1 SGHNT, CDR2 YYREEE (reference sequence). As DNA, the CDR3 is TGTGCCAGCAGCTTGGAGCAGGGGTTAAGAGCTTTCTTT. It is translated as CASSLEQGLRAFF.

V is TRBV9 and J is TRBJ1-6; no firm D call. The CDR3 has 14 amino acids. Germline CDR1 reads SGDLS; CDR2 reads YYNGEE. V was pared by 4 bases and J by 6 bases, with 11 bases between. For the CDR3, the DNA is TGTGCCAGCAGCAAAATGATTCCTAATTCACCCCTCCACTTT. This codes for CASSKMIPNSPLHF.

This chain links TRBV21-1 with TRBJ2-1; the listed D gene, TRBD2, was not tested against the DNA. TRBV21-1 represents a pseudogene. The length of the CDR3 is 19 residues. CDR3 DNA sequence: TGTGCCAGCAGCAAAGGGACCCCATATGGCGGGGGGAGATACAATGAGCAGTTCTTC. Translating gives CASSKGTPYGGGRYNEQFF.

This clone was recorded once. The chain joins TRBV4-2 to TRBJ2-5; 11 nucleotides match TRBD2. This CDR3 spans 16 amino acids. V shed 0 bases, J shed 4 bases, and the junction held 4 bases outside the gene matches. Germline CDR1 reads LGHNA; CDR2 reads YNFKEQ. CDR3 DNA sequence: TGTGCCAGCAGCCAAGATCGGGGACTAGCGGCAGAGACCCAGTACTTC. Translating gives CASSQDRGLAAETQYF.

This chain links TRBV5-1 with TRBJ1-2; D ambiguous. Trimming removed 0 bases from V and 5 bases from J, with 11 bases in between. This CDR3 is 14 amino acids long. Germline V gives CDR1 SGHRS, CDR2 YFSETQ. The CDR3: CASSLALGSYGYTF. The CDR3 region has the DNA TGCGCCAGCAGCTTGGCCCTGGGGAGTTATGGCTACACCTTC.

The V call is TRBV6-1, the J call TRBJ1-4, with 7 bases aligning to TRBD1. The V and J ends lost 3 bases and 8 bases, in that order; junction bases with no gene match: 3. Germline assignment: CDR1 MNHNS and CDR2 SASEGT. The CDR3 sequence is 13 residues long. CDR3 in amino acids: CASSEVRGEKLFF. DNA for the CDR3: TGTGCCAGCAGTGAGGTCAGGGGGGAAAAACTGTTTTTT.

The V call is TRBV5-1, the J call TRBJ2-5, with a tentative D call TRBD1 (6 bases). V was shortened by 4 bases and J by 5 bases, with 18 bases between the two germline ends. The CDR3 covers 15 residues. CDR1 is SGHRS, CDR2 YFSETQ, per germline. The CDR3 DNA follows: TGCGCCAGCAGCCCCTTGACAGGTAGTTGGGAGACCCAGTACTTC. Protein: CASSPLTGSWETQYF.

This chain links TRBV6-5 with TRBJ1-3, with TRBD1 matching over 10 bases. This CDR3 has 16 amino acids. With 2 bases clipped from V and 2 bases from J, the junction kept 3 bases outside the gene matches. Germline assignment: CDR1 MNHEY and CDR2 SVGAGI. The CDR3 loop reads CASSYLDRGAGNTIYF. The CDR3 DNA is TGTGCCAGCAGTTACCTGGACAGGGGGGCTGGAAACACCATATATTTT.

The rearrangement uses TRBV9 and TRBJ2-5; D remains unclear. Trimming pared 4 bases from V and 4 bases from J, leaving 17 bases between. The CDR3 totals 15 residues. Per germline, CDR1 SGDLS and CDR2 YYNGEE. The CDR3 region is CASSPDPSQRETQYF. The DNA for the CDR3 is TGTGCCAGCAGCCCAGACCCAAGTCAGAGAGAGACCCAGTACTTC.

The J gene is TRBJ2-6, the V gene TRBV7-6; D gene uncertain. Germline CDR1 SGHVS, CDR2 FNYEAQ. Trimming shortened V by 1 base and J by 0 bases, and 10 bases separated the two germline ends. The CDR3 extends over 17 amino acids. The CDR3 DNA is TGTGCCAGCAGCTTAGGAAACGGTTTCTCTGGGGCCAACGTCCTGACTTTC. Protein product: CASSLGNGFSGANVLTF. Full variable domain (rest looked up from reference TRBV7-6 and TRBJ2-6): GAGVSQSPRYKVTKRGQDVALRCDPISGHVSLYWYRQALGQGPEFLTYFNYEAQQDKSGLPNDRFSAERPEGSISTLTIQRTEQRDSAMYRCASSLGNGFSGANVLTFGAGSRLTVL.

This sequence joins TRBV5-6 and TRBJ1-4; perhaps TRBD1 as D (5 bases). CDR3 length: 15 amino acids. Germline CDR1 SGHDT, CDR2 YYEEEE. Trimming stripped 4 bases from V and 4 bases from J, with 14 bases between. The chain's CDR3 is CASSNTGGSNEKLFF. The CDR3 DNA sequence: TGTGCCAGCAGCAACACAGGAGGCAGTAATGAAAAACTGTTTTTT.

This clone was observed a few times. The chain links TRBV14 to TRBJ1-5; TRBD1 might be the D (6 bases). This CDR3 has 19 amino acids. V lost 6 bases and J lost 2, with 26 bases in between. Germline V lookup: CDR1 SGHDN, CDR2 FVKESK. CDR3 loop: CASRSDTGRNAGGNQPQHF. The CDR3 bases are TGTGCCAGCAGGAGCGACACGGGACGTAACGCAGGGGGCAATCAGCCCCAGCATTTT.

This CDR3 is CASSLDRSLRLEFF. The CDR3 coding sequence is TGTGCCAGCAGCTTAGATCGTAGTCTCAGGTTAGAGTTCTTC. This chain links TRBV11-2 with TRBJ2-1; D remains ambiguous. This CDR3 region has 14 residues. Germline V gene lookup returns CDR1 SGHAT and CDR2 FQNNGV. V was trimmed by 0 bases and J by 14 bases, leaving 17 bases between them.

The chain carries TRBV6-5 and TRBJ2-5, with D perhaps assigned TRBD1 or TRBD2 (6 bases each). In germline, CDR1 is MNHEY, CDR2 SVGAGI. The ends were cut back, 2 bases at V and 1 base at J, with 8 bases in the middle. The CDR3 contains 14 residues. The CDR3 reads CASSYGGRQETQYF. The CDR3 nucleotides are TGTGCCAGCAGTTACGGGGGGCGCCAAGAGACCCAGTACTTC.

The rearrangement links TRBV5-1 to TRBJ1-5; D gene ambiguous. Trimming took off 0 bases at V and 0 bases at J, with 4 bases between the two ends. The CDR3 runs to 14 residues. Looked up from germline, CDR1 is SGHRS and CDR2 is YFSETQ. The CDR3 loop reads CASSLGASNQPQHF. CDR3 nucleotide sequence: TGCGCCAGCAGCTTGGGGGCTAGCAATCAGCCCCAGCATTTT. Looking up the rest from reference TRBV5-1 and TRBJ1-5 gives the full variable domain: KAGVTQTPRYLIKTRGQQVTLSCSPISGHRSVSWYQQTPGQGLQFLFEYFSETQRNKGNFPGRFSGRQFSNSRSEMNVSTLELGDSALYLCASSLGASNQPQHFGDGTRLSIL.

V is TRBV5-6 and J is TRBJ2-7; 7 bases are shared with TRBD1. V lost 4 bases, J lost 3 bases, and 7 bases stayed unmatched. There are 14 residues in the CDR3. Germline V CDR1 and CDR2: SGHDT, YYEEEE. The CDR3 spells CASSETGQRYEQYF. The CDR3 DNA reads TGTGCCAGCAGCGAGACGGGACAGCGCTACGAGCAGTACTTC. Drawing the rest from reference TRBV5-6 and TRBJ2-7, the complete variable domain is DAGVTQSPTHLIKTRGQQVTLRCSPKSGHDTVSWYQQALGQGPQFIFQYYEEEERQRGNFPDRFSGHQFPNYSSELNVNALLLGDSALYLCASSETGQRYEQYFGPGTRLTVT.

The CDR3 loop reads CASSPGTGAPTEAFF. The CDR3 nucleotides are TGTGCCAGCTCACCGGGGACAGGGGCCCCCACTGAAGCTTTCTTT. V gene TRBV18 combines with J gene TRBJ1-1; 10 bases match TRBD1. V lost 3 bases and J lost 4; bases outside the gene matches: 5. The CDR3 loop spans 15 amino acids. In germline, CDR1 is KGHSH, CDR2 LQKENI. Full variable domain (rest looked up from reference TRBV18 and TRBJ1-1): NAGVMQNPRHLVRRRGQEARLRCSPMKGHSHVYWYRQLPEEGLKFMVYLQKENIIDESGMPKERFSAEFPKEGPSILRIQQVVRGDSAAYFCASSPGTGAPTEAFFGQGTRLTVV.

This chain links TRBV11-2 with TRBJ2-7; D might be TRBD1 (5 bases). The CDR3 length is 13 residues. V lost 2 bases and J 3 bases, leaving 8 bases between the germline ends. Germline V lookup: CDR1 SGHAT, CDR2 FQNNGV. In DNA form, the CDR3 reads TGTGCCAGCAGCTTACGCGACAGCTACGAGCAGTACTTC. As protein: CASSLRDSYEQYF.

The rearrangement joins TRBV7-9 to TRBJ1-2, with TRBD1 as a possible D gene (5 bases). Germline CDR1 is SEHNR and CDR2 is FQNEAQ (reference sequence). The CDR3 totals 13 residues. Trimming left V 4 bases short and J 3 bases short, with 9 bases between. The CDR3 here is CASSSGLDYGYTF. Written as DNA, the CDR3 is TGTGCCAGCAGCTCGGGACTGGACTATGGCTACACCTTC.

The chain has TRBV7-9 and TRBJ1-3, with D uncertain. This CDR3 contains 13 residues. Trimming took 4 bases from V and 7 from J, leaving 11 bases between them. Germline CDR1 SEHNR, CDR2 FQNEAQ (reference sequence). The CDR3 reads CASSSANGNTIYF. The CDR3 DNA follows: TGTGCCAGCAGCTCCGCGAATGGGAACACCATATATTTT.

This chain joins TRBV5-1 and TRBJ1-3; maybe TRBD1 (5 bases). The CDR3 extends over 14 amino acids. V was pared by 2 bases and J by 4 bases, with 10 bases between. Germline V gene sequence: CDR1 SGHRS, CDR2 YFSETQ. CDR3 sequence reads: CASSFGAGGNTIYF. CDR3 coding DNA: TGCGCCAGCAGCTTCGGTGCAGGGGGAAACACCATATATTTT.

The chain couples TRBV5-4 to TRBJ2-7; unclear D gene. Per the germline V gene, CDR1 is SGHNT and CDR2 is YYREEE (reference sequence). Trimming cost V 2 bases and J 7 bases, with 10 bases left between them. This CDR3 contains 12 residues. DNA of the CDR3: TGTGCCAGCAGCTTTATGGTAGGGGAGCAGTACTTC. The encoded protein is CASSFMVGEQYF.

The chain employs TRBV7-9 and TRBJ1-6; D not resolved. V lost 5 bases, J lost 13 bases, and 12 bases lay in between. The CDR3 runs 12 residues. Per the germline V gene, CDR1 is SEHNR and CDR2 is FQNEAQ (reference sequence). Here the CDR3 DNA reads TGTGCCAGCAGCCGAGGATCCGGTCCCCTCCACTTT. Protein sequence: CASSRGSGPLHF.

CDR3 residues: CASSFDSYNQPQHF. CDR3 DNA sequence: TGTGCCAGCAGCTTCGACAGTTACAATCAGCCCCAGCATTTT. The V and J genes are TRBV7-8 and TRBJ1-5, with D maybe TRBD1 (5 bases). V was shortened by 3 bases and J by 3 bases, with 9 bases between the two germline ends. Germline loops: CDR1 SGHVS, CDR2 FQNEAQ. The CDR3 has 14 amino acids.

This rearrangement joins TRBV18 to TRBJ1-1, with D maybe TRBD1 (6 bases). Germline CDR1 KGHSH, CDR2 LQKENI. The V end was cut by 3 bases, the J end by 0 bases, with 14 bases between. This CDR3 has 16 residues. The CDR3 region is CASSPPPRTVNTEAFF. The DNA for the CDR3 is TGTGCCAGCTCACCTCCCCCCCGGACAGTGAACACTGAAGCTTTCTTT.

The gene calls are TRBV5-1 and TRBJ1-1; no clear D gene. CDR1 and CDR2 (germline): SGHRS, YFSETQ. Trimming took off 5 bases at V and 4 bases at J, with 12 bases between the two ends. The CDR3 sequence is 13 residues long. The CDR3 loop reads CASSARDVTEAFF. The CDR3 bases are TGCGCCAGCAGTGCTCGGGATGTCACTGAAGCTTTCTTT.